The 4 T cell receptor beta chains given below trace back to one sample, sequenced in a study of shared clonotypes between healthy human individuals. Method: immunoSEQ multiplex PCR; TCRdb's copy keeps in-frame clones and lacks some. The sample carries 2 million to 2.5 million clones, under 95% recorded once. CD8 cells regarded as naive lacked CD45RO, were positively chosen for CCR7, and omitted terminally differentiated effector memory CD45RA+ cells. Input material: naive CD8+ T cells from PBMCs. The receptors stem from a young man in good health. Some clones in this sample may be carry-over from other donors' samples.

Concerning this clone: This same CDR3 is encoded by further DNA sequences in the sample. The J gene is TRBJ2-5, the V gene TRBV9; perhaps TRBD1 as D (6 bases). V dropped 2 bases and J dropped 2 bases, with 10 bases sitting between them. Germline-derived CDR1 and CDR2 are SGDLS and YYNGEE. This CDR3 spans 14 amino acids. CDR3 nucleotide sequence: TGTGCCAGCAGCGTGGGCAGGGGTCAAGAGACCCAGTACTTC. As protein: CASSVGRGQETQYF.

The J gene is TRBJ2-3, the V gene TRBV6-4; D perhaps matches TRBD2 (6 bases). V was cut by 11 bases and J by 1 base, with 19 bases left in between. The CDR3 sequence is 15 residues long. Germline V lookup: CDR1 MRHNA, CDR2 SNTAGT. CDR3 bases: TGTGCCGGGGGGACCCCCGGTCGGGGCACAGATACGCAGTATTTT. Its protein is CAGGTPGRGTDTQYF.

This chain uses TRBV5-1 with TRBJ2-7, with 8 bases matching TRBD2. This CDR3 has 15 residues. Germline V gene lookup returns CDR1 SGHRS and CDR2 YFSETQ. V lost 0 bases and J lost 3; bases outside the gene matches: 5. The CDR3 region has the DNA TGCGCCAGCAGCTTGGGCTCGGGAGGGAACTACGAGCAGTACTTC. This sequence encodes CASSLGSGGNYEQYF.

V usage is TRBV2 and J usage is TRBJ2-2; 10 nucleotides line up with TRBD2. This CDR3 spans 16 amino acids. J was trimmed by 6 bases and V by 3 bases; bases with no gene match: 7. Germline lookup yields CDR1 SNHLY and CDR2 FYNNEI. The CDR3 spells CASSELLAGEAGELFF. In DNA form, the CDR3 reads TGTGCCAGCAGTGAGCTCCTAGCGGGAGAGGCCGGGGAGCTGTTTTTT.